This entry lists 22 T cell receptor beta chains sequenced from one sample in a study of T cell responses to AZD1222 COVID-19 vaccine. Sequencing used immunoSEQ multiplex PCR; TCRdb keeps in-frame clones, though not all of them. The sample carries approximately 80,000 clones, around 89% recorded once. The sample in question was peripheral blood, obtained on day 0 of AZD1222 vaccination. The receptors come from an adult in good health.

The CDR3, as DNA: TGTGCCAGCAGTGAAATAGGGAGAAGCAATCAGCCCCAGCATTTT. This translates into CASSEIGRSNQPQHF. J is TRBJ1-5 and V is TRBV2, with D uncertain. Trimming left V 2 bases short and J 1 base short, with 9 bases between. CDR3 size: 15 residues. Germline V gene data show CDR1 as SNHLY and CDR2 as FYNNEI.

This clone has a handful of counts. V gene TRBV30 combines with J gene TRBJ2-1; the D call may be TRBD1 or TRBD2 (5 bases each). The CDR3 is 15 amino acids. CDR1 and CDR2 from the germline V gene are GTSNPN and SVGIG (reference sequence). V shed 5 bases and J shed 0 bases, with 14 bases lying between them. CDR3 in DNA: TGTGCCTGGGACACAGGAGGCAGCTCCTACAATGAGCAGTTCTTC. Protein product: CAWDTGGSSYNEQFF.

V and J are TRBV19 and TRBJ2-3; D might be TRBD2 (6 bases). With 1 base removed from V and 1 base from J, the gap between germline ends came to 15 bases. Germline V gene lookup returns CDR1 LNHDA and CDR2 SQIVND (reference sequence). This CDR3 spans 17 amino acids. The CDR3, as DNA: TGTGCCAGTAGTATAGGCCCGGGAGTTCGAGGCACAGATACGCAGTATTTT. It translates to CASSIGPGVRGTDTQYF.

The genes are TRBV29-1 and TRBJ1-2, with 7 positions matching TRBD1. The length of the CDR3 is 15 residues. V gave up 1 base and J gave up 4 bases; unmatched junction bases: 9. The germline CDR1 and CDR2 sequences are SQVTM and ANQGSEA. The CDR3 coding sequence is TGCAGCGTTGAAGCTCCAGGGGGGGGTGGCTATGGCTACACCTTC. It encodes CSVEAPGGGGYGYTF.

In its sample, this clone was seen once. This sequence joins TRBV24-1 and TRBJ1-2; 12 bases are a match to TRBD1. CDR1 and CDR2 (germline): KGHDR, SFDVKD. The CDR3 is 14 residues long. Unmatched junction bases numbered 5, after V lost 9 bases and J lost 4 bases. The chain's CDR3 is CATEGTGGSYGYTF. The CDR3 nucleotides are TGTGCCACCGAAGGGACAGGGGGCTCCTATGGCTACACCTTC.

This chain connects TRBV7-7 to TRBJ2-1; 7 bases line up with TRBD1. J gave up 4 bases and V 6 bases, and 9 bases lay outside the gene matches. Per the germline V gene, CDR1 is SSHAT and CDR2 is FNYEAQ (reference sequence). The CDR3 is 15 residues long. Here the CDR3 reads CASSLGQTSYNEQFF. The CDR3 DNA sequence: TGTGCCAGCAGTTTGGGACAGACTTCATACAATGAGCAGTTCTTC.

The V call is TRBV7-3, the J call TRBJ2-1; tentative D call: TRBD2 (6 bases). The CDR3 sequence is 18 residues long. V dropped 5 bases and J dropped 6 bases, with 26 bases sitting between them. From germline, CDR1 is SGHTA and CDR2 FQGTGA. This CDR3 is CASSMGGGSSEGRNEQFF. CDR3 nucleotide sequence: TGTGCCAGCAGCATGGGGGGAGGTTCTTCAGAGGGTCGCAATGAGCAGTTCTTC.

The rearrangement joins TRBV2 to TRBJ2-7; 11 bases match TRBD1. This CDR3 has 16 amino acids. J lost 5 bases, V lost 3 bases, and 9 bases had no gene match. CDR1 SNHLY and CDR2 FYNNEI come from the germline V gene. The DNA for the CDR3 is TGTGCCAGCAGTGATGGGACCGGACAGGGGGCGGACGAGCAGTACTTC. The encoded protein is CASSDGTGQGADEQYF. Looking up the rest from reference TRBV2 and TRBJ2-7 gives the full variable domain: EPEVTQTPSHQVTQMGQEVILRCVPISNHLYFYWYRQILGQKVEFLVSFYNNEISEKSEIFDDQFSVERPDGSNFTLKIRSTKLEDSAMYFCASSDGTGQGADEQYFGPGTRLTVT.

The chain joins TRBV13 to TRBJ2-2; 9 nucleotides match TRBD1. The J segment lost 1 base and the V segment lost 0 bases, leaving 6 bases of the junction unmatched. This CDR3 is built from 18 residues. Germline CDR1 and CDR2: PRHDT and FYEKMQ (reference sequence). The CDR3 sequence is CASSLGYRDRENTGELFF. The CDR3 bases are TGTGCCAGCAGCTTAGGGTACCGGGACAGGGAGAACACCGGGGAGCTGTTTTTT.

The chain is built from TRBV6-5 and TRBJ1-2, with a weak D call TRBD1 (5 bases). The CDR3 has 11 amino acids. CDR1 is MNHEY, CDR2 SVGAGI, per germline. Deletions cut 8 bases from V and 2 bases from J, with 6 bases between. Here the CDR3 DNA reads TGTGCCAGCTGGGGGAACTATGGCTACACCTTC. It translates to CASWGNYGYTF.

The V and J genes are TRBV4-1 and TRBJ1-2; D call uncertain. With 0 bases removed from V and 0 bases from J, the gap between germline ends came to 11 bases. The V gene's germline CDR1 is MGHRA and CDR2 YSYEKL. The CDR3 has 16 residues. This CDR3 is CASSQDGQAANYGYTF. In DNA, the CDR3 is TGCGCCAGCAGCCAAGACGGGCAGGCAGCTAACTATGGCTACACCTTC.

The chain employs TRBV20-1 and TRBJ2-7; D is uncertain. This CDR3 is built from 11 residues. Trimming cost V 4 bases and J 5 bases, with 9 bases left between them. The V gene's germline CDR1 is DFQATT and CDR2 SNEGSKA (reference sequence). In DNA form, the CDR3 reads TGCAGTGCTATAATAAGAGACGAGCAGTACTTC. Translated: CSAIIRDEQYF.

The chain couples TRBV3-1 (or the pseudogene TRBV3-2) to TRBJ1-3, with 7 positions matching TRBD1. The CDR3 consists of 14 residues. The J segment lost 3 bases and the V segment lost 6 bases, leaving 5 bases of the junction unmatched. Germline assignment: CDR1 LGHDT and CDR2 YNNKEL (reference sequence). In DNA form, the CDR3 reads TGTGCCAGCAGGAACAGGGGTGATGGAAACACCATATATTTT. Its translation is CASRNRGDGNTIYF.

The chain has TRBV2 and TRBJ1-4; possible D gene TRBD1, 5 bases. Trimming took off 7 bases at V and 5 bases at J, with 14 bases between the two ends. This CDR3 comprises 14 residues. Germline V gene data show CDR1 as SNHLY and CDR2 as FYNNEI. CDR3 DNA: TGTGCCAGCACCGGGCGGGGGTGGAATGAAAAACTGTTTTTT. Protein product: CASTGRGWNEKLFF.

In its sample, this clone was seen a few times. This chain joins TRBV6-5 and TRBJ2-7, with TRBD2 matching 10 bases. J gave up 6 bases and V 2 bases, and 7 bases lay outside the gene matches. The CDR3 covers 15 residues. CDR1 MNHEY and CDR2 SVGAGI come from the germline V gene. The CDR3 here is CASSYSGGAGGEQYF. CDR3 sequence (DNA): TGTGCCAGCAGTTACAGCGGGGGGGCGGGAGGCGAGCAGTACTTC.

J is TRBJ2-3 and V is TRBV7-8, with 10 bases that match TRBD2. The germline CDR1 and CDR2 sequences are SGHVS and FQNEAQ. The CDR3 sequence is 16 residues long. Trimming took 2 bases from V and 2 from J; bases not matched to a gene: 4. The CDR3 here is CASSLKTSGYTDTQYF. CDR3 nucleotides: TGTGCCAGCAGCTTAAAGACTAGCGGGTACACAGATACGCAGTATTTT.

The CDR3 loop is CASSPPDRDYTDTQYF. CDR3 bases: TGTGCCAGCTCACCACCCGACAGGGACTACACAGATACGCAGTATTTT. V is TRBV18 and J is TRBJ2-3; D assignment may be TRBD1 or TRBD2 (7 bases each). The CDR3 is 16 residues long. With 0 bases removed from V and 2 bases from J, the gap between germline ends came to 12 bases. Germline V gives CDR1 KGHSH, CDR2 LQKENI.

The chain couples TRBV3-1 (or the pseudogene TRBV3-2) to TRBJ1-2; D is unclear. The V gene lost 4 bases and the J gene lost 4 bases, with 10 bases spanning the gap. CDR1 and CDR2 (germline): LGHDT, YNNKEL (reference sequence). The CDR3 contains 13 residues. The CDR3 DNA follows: TGTGCCAGCAGCCTCGGACGCGCCTATGGCTACACCTTC. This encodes CASSLGRAYGYTF.

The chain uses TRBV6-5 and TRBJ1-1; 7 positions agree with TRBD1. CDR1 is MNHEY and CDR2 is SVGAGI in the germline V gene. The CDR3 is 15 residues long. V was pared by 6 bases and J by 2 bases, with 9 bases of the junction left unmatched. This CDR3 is CASSKNRGLNTEAFF. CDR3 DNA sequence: TGTGCCAGCAGCAAAAACAGGGGCCTTAACACTGAAGCTTTCTTT.

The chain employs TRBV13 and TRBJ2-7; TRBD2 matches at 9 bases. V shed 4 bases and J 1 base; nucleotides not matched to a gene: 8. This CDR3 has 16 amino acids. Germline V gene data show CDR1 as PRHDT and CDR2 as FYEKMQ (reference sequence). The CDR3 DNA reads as TGTGCCAGCAGCTACTGGCATAGCGGGGGATCCTACGAGCAGTACTTC. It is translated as CASSYWHSGGSYEQYF. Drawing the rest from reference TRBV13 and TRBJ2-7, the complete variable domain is AAGVIQSPRHLIKEKRETATLKCYPIPRHDTVYWYQQGPGQDPQFLISFYEKMQSDKGSIPDRFSAQQFSDYHSELNMSSLELGDSALYFCASSYWHSGGSYEQYFGPGTRLTVT.

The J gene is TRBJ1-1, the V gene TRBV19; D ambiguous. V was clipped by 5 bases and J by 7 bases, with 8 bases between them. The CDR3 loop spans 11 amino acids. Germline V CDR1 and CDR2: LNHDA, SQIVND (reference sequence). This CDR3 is CASSAGGEAFF. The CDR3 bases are TGTGCCAGTAGTGCTGGCGGTGAAGCTTTCTTT.

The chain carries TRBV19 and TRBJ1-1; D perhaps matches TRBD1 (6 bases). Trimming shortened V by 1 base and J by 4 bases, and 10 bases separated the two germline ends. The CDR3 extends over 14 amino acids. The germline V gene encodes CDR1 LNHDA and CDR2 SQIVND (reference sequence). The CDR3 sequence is CASSIAPGATEAFF. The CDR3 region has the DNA TGTGCCAGTAGTATAGCTCCAGGGGCCACTGAAGCTTTCTTT.